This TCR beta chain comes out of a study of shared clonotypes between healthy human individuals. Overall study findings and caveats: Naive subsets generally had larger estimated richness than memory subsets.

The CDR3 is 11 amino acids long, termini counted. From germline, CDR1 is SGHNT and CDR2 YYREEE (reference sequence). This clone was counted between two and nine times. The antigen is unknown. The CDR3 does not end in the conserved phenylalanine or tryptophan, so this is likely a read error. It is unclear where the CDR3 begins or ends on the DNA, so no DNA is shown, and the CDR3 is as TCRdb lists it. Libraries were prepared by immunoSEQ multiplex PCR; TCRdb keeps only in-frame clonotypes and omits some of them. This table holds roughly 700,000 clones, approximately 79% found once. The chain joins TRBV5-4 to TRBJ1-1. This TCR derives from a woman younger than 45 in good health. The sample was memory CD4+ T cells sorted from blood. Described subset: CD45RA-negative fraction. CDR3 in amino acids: CASSFWVGRGV.